These T cell receptor beta chains were read from a single sample in a study of identical twins. From the 5' RACE reads, TCRdb called clonotypes with MiXCR, one entry per CDR3 protein. Seen here are about 190,000 distinct CDR3 sequences, roughly 15% observed once, and the top ten hold 40%. This sample was also put to use in a study of T cells expressing NK-cell markers.

The sequencing input was CD8+ T cells sorted from blood. Source of these receptors: a young woman in good health. The CDR3 runs from the conserved cysteine through the conserved F or W. The order of the fields is D gene, clone size, J gene, V gene, CDR3 protein, CDR3 DNA. The D gene is left open where the match is weak. Only some rows state a clone size, as once, few, many or a class for expanded clones.

>TRBD2|few|TRBJ2-3|TRBV7-8
CASSPPAGGPDTQYF
TGTGCCAGCAGCCCCCCAGCGGGGGGGCCAGATACGCAGTATTTT
>TRBD2|few|TRBJ2-1|TRBV10-3
CAISESSGIYNEQFF
TGTGCCATCAGTGAGTCTAGCGGGATCTACAATGAGCAGTTCTTC
>-|-|TRBJ2-1|TRBV20-1
CSAEGWNEQFF
TGCAGTGCTGAGGGGTGGAATGAGCAGTTCTTC
>-|few|TRBJ2-5|TRBV4-3
CASSPRDTETQYF
TGCGCCAGCAGCCCGCGGGACACCGAGACCCAGTACTTC
>-|few|TRBJ1-1|TRBV4-2
CASSGLGGNTEAFF
TGTGCCAGCAGCGGCTTAGGGGGGAACACTGAAGCTTTCTTT
>TRBD1|few|TRBJ2-7|TRBV27
CASSPGGDRGSEQYF
TGTGCCAGCAGCCCCGGGGGGGACAGGGGGTCCGAGCAGTACTTC
>-|-|TRBJ2-5|TRBV5-6
CASSEMGTLQETQYF
TGTGCCAGCAGCGAGATGGGAACGCTCCAAGAGACCCAGTACTTC
>TRBD1|-|TRBJ2-1|TRBV11-2
CASSSRTGKTEQFF
TGTGCCAGCAGCTCCCGGACAGGAAAAACGGAGCAGTTCTTC
>TRBD2|-|TRBJ2-1|TRBV13
CASSYGLAGYNEQFF
TGTGCCAGCAGCTATGGACTAGCGGGGTACAATGAGCAGTTCTTC
>-|-|TRBJ2-1|TRBV3-1
CASSPLRFSYNEQFF
TGTGCCAGCAGCCCCCTCCGGTTTAGCTACAATGAGCAGTTCTTC
>-|-|TRBJ2-7|TRBV29-1
CSVVQHSYEQYF
TGCAGCGTTGTACAGCACTCCTACGAGCAGTACTTC
>TRBD2|many|TRBJ2-2|TRBV12-3/TRBV12-4
CASRGETGELFF
TGTGCCAGTCGGGGGGAAACCGGGGAGCTGTTTTTT
>TRBD2|-|TRBJ2-7|TRBV2
CASRGGRVREQYF
TGTGCCAGCAGGGGAGGGAGGGTACGCGAGCAGTACTTC
>TRBD2|many|TRBJ2-2|TRBV5-1
CASSYGLAGTGELFF
TGCGCCAGCAGCTATGGACTAGCGGGCACCGGGGAGCTGTTTTTT
>TRBD2|-|TRBJ2-1|TRBV6-1
CASRGTSFGNEQFF
TGTGCCAGCAGGGGGACTAGTTTCGGGAATGAGCAGTTCTTC
>-|-|TRBJ2-3|TRBV6-2/TRBV6-3
CASSSGWTDTQYF
TGTGCCAGCAGCTCGGGATGGACAGATACGCAGTATTTT
>TRBD1|-|TRBJ1-2|TRBV16
CASSRAGTGAPSGYTF
TGTGCCAGCAGCCGGGCCGGGACAGGGGCCCCCTCGGGCTACACCTTC
>-|many|TRBJ2-1|TRBV12-3/TRBV12-4
CASSLWHGLGNEQFF
TGTGCCAGCAGTTTGTGGCATGGGCTAGGAAATGAGCAGTTCTTC
>-|-|TRBJ1-4|TRBV2
CASRDIADEKLFF
TGTGCCAGCCGGGACATAGCAGATGAAAAACTGTTTTTT